These 2 T cell receptor beta chains were all obtained from the same sample, sequenced in a study of blood T cell repertoires in COVID-19. Sequenced by immunoSEQ multiplex PCR; TCRdb stores in-frame clones only, minus some. Of approximately 60,000 clones in the sample, 70% to 85% were seen once. The sample consisted of peripheral blood. Every receptor here comes from a man aged 60 to 75 with acute or convalescent COVID-19.

This chain joins TRBV7-9 and TRBJ2-3; 9 nucleotides agree with TRBD2. CDR1 is SEHNR and CDR2 is FQNEAQ in the germline V gene (reference sequence). This CDR3 contains 15 residues. Germline trimming cut 6 bases from V and 2 bases from J; bases unmatched to any gene: 6. CDR3 sequence: CASRGREGNTDTQYF. For the CDR3, the DNA is TGTGCCAGCAGAGGGCGGGAGGGGAACACAGATACGCAGTATTTT. Filled out from reference TRBV7-9 and TRBJ2-3, the complete variable domain reads DTGVSQNPRHKITKRGQNVTFRCDPISEHNRLYWYRQTLGQGPEFLTYFQNEAQLEKSRLLSDRFSAERPKGSFSTLEIQRTEQGDSAMYLCASRGREGNTDTQYFGPGTRLTVL.

This chain connects TRBV6-5 to TRBJ1-1; D ambiguous. This CDR3 contains 15 residues. V was clipped by 0 bases and J by 7 bases, with 15 bases between them. Germline CDR1 MNHEY, CDR2 SVGAGI. DNA for the CDR3: TGTGCCAGCAGTTACTCGATCGGAGAACCCCTTGAAGCTTTCTTT. This encodes CASSYSIGEPLEAFF.